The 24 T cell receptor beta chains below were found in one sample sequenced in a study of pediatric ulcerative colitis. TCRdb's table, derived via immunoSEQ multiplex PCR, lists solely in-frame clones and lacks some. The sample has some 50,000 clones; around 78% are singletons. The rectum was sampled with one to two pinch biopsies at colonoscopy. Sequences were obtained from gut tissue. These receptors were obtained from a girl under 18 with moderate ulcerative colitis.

Here the CDR3 DNA reads TGTGCCAGCAGTGAGATGGACATCAATAATTCACCCCTCCACTTT. Its translation: CASSEMDINNSPLHF. This rearrangement joins TRBV2 to TRBJ1-6; D possibly corresponds to TRBD1 (5 bases). This CDR3 is 15 amino acids long. The V gene's germline CDR1 is SNHLY and CDR2 FYNNEI. Trimming removed 3 bases from V and 5 bases from J, with 11 bases in between.

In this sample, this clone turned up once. The CDR3 loop reads CASSPTAGVAYNEQFF. The CDR3 DNA sequence: TGTGCCAGCAGCCCAACAGCGGGAGTTGCGTACAATGAGCAGTTCTTC. The chain is built from TRBV7-6 and TRBJ2-1; TRBD2 matches at 8 bases. The CDR3 extends over 16 amino acids. Germline V lookup: CDR1 SGHVS, CDR2 FNYEAQ. V trimming: 5 bases; J trimming: 4 bases; junction bases outside the gene matches: 10.

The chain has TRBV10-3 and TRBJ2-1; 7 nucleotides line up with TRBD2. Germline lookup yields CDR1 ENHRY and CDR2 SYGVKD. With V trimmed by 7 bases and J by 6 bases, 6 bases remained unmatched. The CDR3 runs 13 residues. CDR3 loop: CAINRGEGNEQFF. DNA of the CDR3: TGTGCCATCAACCGGGGGGAAGGCAATGAGCAGTTCTTC.

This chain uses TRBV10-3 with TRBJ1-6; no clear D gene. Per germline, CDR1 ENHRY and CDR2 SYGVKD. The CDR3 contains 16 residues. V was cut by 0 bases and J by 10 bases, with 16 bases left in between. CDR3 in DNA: TGTGCCATCAGTGAGTCGTTGGAACCCACCGGGTCACCCCTCCACTTT. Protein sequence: CAISESLEPTGSPLHF.

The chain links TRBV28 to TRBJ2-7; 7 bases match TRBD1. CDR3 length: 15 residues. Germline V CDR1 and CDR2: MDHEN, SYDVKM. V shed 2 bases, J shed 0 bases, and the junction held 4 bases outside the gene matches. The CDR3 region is CASSLGDSRSYEQYF. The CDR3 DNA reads TGTGCCAGCAGTTTAGGGGACAGCCGCTCCTACGAGCAGTACTTC.

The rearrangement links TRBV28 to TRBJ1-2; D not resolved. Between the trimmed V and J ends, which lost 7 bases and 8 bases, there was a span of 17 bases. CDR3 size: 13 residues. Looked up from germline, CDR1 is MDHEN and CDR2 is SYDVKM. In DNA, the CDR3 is TGTGCCAGCAATCCTACCGGAATCGGAGGCTACACCTTC. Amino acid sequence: CASNPTGIGGYTF.

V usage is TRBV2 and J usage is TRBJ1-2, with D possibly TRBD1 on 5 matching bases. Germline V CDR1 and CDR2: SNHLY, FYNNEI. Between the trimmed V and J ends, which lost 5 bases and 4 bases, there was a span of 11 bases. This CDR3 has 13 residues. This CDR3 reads CASSLTGFYGYTF. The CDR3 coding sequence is TGTGCCAGCAGTCTTACAGGCTTCTATGGCTACACCTTC.

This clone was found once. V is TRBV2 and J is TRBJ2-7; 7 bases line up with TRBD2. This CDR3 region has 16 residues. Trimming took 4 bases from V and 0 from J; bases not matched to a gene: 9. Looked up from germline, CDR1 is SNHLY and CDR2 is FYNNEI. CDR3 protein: CASSADFRDYSYEQYF. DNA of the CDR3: TGTGCCAGCAGTGCAGACTTCCGGGACTACTCCTACGAGCAGTACTTC.

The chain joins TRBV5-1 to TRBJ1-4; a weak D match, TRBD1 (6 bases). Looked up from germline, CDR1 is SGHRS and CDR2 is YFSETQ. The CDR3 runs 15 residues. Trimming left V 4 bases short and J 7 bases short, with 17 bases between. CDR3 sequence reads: CASSVQGQWTEKLFF. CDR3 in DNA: TGCGCCAGCAGCGTACAGGGCCAGTGGACTGAAAAACTGTTTTTT.

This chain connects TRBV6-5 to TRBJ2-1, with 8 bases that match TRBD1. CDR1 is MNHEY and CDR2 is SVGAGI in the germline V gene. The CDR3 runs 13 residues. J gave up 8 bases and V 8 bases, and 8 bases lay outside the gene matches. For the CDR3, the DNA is TGTGCCAGCTGGGACAGGAGGGGGCATGAGCAGTTCTTC. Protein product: CASWDRRGHEQFF.

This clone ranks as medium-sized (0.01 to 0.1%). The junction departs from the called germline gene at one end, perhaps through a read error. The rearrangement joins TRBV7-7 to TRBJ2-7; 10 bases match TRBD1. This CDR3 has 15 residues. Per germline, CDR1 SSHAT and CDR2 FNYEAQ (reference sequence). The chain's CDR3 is CASSFGTGDTYEQYF. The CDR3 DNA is TGTGCTAGCAGCTTCGGGACAGGGGACACCTACGAGCAGTACTTC.

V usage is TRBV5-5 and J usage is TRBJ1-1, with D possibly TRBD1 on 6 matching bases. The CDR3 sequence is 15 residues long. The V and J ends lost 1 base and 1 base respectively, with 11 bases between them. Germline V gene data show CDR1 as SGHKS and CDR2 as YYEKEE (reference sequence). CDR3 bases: TGTGCCAGCAGCTTGATGGGGGCTTGGAACACTGAAGCTTTCTTT. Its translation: CASSLMGAWNTEAFF. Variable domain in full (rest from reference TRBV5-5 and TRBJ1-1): DAGVTQSPTHLIKTRGQQVTLRCSPISGHKSVSWYQQVLGQGPQFIFQYYEKEERGRGNFPDRFSARQFPNYSSELNVNALLLGDSALYLCASSLMGAWNTEAFFGQGTRLTVV.

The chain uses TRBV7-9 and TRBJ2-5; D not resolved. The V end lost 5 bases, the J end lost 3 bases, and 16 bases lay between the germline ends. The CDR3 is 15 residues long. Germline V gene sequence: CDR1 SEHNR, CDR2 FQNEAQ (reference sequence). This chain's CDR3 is CASSPRQSAEETQYF. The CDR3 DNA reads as TGTGCCAGCAGCCCTCGGCAGAGCGCTGAAGAGACCCAGTACTTC.

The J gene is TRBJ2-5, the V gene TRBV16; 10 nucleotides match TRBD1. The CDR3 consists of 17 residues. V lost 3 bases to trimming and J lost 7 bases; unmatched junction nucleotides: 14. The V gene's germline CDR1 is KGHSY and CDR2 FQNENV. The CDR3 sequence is CASSQKFGQGVIVTQYF. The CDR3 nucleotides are TGTGCCAGCAGCCAGAAGTTCGGACAGGGGGTAATAGTGACCCAGTACTTC.

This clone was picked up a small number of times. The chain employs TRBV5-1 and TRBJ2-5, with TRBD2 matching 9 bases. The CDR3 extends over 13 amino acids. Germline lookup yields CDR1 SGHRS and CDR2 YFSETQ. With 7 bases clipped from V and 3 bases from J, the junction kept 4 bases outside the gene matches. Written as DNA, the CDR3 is TGCGCCAGCCGATTAGCGGGGGAAGAGACCCAGTACTTC. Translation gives CASRLAGEETQYF.

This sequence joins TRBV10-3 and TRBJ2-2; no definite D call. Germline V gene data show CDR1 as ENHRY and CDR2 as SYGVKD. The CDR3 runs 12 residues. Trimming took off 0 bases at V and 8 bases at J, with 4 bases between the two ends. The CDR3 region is CAISESQGELFF. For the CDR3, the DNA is TGTGCCATCAGTGAGTCTCAGGGGGAGCTGTTTTTT.

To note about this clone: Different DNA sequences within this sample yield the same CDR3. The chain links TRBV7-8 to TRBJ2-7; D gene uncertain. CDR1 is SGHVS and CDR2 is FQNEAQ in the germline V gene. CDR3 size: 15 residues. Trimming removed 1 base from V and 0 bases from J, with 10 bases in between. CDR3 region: CASSLEGGSSYEQYF. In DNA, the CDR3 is TGTGCCAGCAGCTTAGAGGGCGGAAGCTCCTACGAGCAGTACTTC.

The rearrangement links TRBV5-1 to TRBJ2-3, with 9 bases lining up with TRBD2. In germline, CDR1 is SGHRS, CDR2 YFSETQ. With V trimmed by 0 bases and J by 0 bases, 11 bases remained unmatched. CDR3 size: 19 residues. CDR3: CASSLAPLTSGSSTDTQYF. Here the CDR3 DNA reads TGCGCCAGCAGCTTGGCCCCCTTGACTAGCGGATCTAGCACAGATACGCAGTATTTT.

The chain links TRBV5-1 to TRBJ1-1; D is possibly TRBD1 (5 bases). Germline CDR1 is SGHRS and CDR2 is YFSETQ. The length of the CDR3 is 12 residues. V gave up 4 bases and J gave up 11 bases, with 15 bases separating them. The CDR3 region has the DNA TGCGCCAGCAGCCGACAGCAAGGTGAGGCTTTCTTT. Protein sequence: CASSRQQGEAFF.

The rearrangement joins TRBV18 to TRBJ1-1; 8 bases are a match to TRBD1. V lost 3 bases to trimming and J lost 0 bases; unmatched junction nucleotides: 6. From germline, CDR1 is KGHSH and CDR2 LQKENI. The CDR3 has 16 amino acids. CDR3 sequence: CASSPLGTGMNTEAFF. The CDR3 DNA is TGTGCCAGCTCACCCCTCGGGACAGGAATGAACACTGAAGCTTTCTTT.

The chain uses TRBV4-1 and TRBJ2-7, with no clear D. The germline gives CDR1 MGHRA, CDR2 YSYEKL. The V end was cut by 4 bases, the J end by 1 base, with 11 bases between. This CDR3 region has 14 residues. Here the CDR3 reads CASSPPSRSYEQYF. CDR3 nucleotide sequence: TGCGCCAGCAGCCCCCCCTCGCGGTCCTACGAGCAGTACTTC.

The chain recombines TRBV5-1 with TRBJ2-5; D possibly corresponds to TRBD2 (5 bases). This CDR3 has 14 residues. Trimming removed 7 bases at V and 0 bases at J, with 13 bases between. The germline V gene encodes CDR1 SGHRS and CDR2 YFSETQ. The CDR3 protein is CASGGGSNQETQYF. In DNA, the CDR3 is TGCGCCAGCGGAGGAGGATCCAACCAAGAGACCCAGTACTTC.

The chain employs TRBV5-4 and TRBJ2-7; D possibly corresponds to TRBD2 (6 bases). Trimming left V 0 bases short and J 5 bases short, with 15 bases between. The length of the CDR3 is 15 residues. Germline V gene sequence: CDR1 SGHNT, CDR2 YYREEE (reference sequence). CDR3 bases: TGTGCCAGCAGCTTGGGGCCTCGGGACTGGGACGAGCAGTACTTC. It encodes CASSLGPRDWDEQYF.

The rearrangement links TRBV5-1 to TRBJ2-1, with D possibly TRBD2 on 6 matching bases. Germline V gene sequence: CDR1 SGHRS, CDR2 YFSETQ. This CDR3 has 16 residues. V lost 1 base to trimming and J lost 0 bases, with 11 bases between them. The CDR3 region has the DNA TGCGCCAGCAGCTTGAGCCTAGCGCACTCCTACAATGAGCAGTTCTTC. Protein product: CASSLSLAHSYNEQFF. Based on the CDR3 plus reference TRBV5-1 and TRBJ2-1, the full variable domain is KAGVTQTPRYLIKTRGQQVTLSCSPISGHRSVSWYQQTPGQGLQFLFEYFSETQRNKGNFPGRFSGRQFSNSRSEMNVSTLELGDSALYLCASSLSLAHSYNEQFFGPGTRLTVL.